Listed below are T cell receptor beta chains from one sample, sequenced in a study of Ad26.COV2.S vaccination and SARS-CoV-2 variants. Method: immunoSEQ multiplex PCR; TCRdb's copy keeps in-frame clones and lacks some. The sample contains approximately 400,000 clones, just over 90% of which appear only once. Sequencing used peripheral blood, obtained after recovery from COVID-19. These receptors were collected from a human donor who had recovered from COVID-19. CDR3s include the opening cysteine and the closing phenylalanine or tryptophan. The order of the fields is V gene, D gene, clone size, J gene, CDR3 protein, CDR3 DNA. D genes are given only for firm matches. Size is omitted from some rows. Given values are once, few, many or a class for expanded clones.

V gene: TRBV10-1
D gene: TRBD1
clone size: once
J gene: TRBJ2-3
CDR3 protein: CASSEDRGRGTDTQYF
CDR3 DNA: TGCGCCAGCAGTGAGGACAGGGGAAGGGGCACAGATACGCAGTATTTT

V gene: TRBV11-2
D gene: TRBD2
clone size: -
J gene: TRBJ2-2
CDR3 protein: CASSFSAGLRNTGELFF
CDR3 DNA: TGTGCCAGCAGCTTCTCGGCGGGACTAAGGAACACCGGGGAGCTGTTTTTT

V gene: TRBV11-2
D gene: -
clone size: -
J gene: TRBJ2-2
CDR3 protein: CASSLRRQRTNTGELFF
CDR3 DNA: TGTGCCAGCAGCTTAAGGCGGCAGAGAACGAACACCGGGGAGCTGTTTTTT

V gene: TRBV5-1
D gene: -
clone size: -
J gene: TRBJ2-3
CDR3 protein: CASSLAPPDTQYF
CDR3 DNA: TGCGCCAGCAGCTTGGCCCCGCCAGATACGCAGTATTTT

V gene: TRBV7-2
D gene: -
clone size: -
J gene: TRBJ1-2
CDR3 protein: CASSLYAGTPNYGYTF
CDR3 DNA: TGTGCCAGCAGCTTATATGCCGGCACACCTAACTATGGCTACACCTTC

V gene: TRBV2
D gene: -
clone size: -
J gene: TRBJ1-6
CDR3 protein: CASSAARFESPLHF
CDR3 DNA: TGTGCCAGCAGCGCGGCTCGATTTGAGTCACCCCTCCACTTT

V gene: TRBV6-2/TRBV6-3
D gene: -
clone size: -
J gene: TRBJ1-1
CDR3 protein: CASSPPLSGNRFTEAFF
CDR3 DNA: TGTGCCAGCAGCCCTCCCCTTTCAGGGAATCGGTTCACTGAAGCTTTCTTT

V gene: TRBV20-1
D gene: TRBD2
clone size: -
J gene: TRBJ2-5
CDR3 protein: CSASLGGETQYF
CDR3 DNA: TGCAGTGCTAGTTTGGGAGGGGAGACCCAGTACTTC

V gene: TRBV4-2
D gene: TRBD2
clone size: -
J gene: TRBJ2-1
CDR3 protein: CASSQGTGGMGDNEQFF
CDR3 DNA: TGTGCCAGCAGCCAAGGAACGGGGGGTATGGGCGACAATGAGCAGTTCTTC

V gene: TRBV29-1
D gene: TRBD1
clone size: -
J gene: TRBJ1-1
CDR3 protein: CSVGRDRGAEAFF
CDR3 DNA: TGCAGCGTTGGCCGGGACAGGGGCGCTGAAGCTTTCTTT

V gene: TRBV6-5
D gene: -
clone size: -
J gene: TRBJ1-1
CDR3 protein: CASSLSRGRTEAFF
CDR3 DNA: TGTGCCAGCAGCCTAAGTCGGGGGAGAACTGAAGCTTTCTTT

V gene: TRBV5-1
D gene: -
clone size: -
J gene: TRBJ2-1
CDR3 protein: CASSLASGGDEQFF
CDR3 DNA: TGCGCCAGCAGCTTGGCCTCAGGGGGGGATGAGCAGTTCTTC

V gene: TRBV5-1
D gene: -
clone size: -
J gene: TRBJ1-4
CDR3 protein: CASSLAGFDEKLFF
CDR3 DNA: TGCGCCAGCAGCTTGGCAGGCTTCGATGAAAAACTGTTTTTT

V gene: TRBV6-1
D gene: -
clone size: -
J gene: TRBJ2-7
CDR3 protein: CASSEQGSDEQYF
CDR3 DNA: TGTGCCAGCAGTGAACAGGGTAGCGACGAGCAGTACTTC

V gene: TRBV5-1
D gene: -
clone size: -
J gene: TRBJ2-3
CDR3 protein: CASSLDGGGTDTQYF
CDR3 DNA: TGCGCCAGCAGCTTGGACGGCGGGGGCACAGATACGCAGTATTTT

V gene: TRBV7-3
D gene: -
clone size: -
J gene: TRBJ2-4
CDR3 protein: CASSLTPGRLAKNIQYF
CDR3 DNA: TGTGCCAGCAGCTTAACTCCGGGGCGATTAGCCAAAAACATTCAGTACTTC

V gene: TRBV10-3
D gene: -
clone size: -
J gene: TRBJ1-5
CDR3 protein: CAISGVRVRSNQPQHF
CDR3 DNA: TGTGCCATCAGTGGTGTCAGGGTTAGGAGCAATCAGCCCCAGCATTTT

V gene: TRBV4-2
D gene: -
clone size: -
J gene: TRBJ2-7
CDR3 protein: CASSQSGGGINEQYF
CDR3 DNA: TGTGCCAGCAGCCAATCAGGGGGGGGGATCAACGAGCAGTACTTC

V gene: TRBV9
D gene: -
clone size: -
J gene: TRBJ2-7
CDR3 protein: CASSPGGESYEQYF
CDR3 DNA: TGTGCCAGCAGCCCCGGAGGGGAGTCCTACGAGCAGTACTTC

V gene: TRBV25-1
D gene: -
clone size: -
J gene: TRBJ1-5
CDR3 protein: CASSDGGFSNQPQHF
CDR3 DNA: TGTGCCAGCAGTGATGGGGGTTTTAGCAATCAGCCCCAGCATTTT

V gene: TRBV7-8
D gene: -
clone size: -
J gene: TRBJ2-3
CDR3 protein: CASSRDGSTDTQYF
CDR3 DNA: TGTGCCAGCAGCCGGGACGGCAGCACAGATACGCAGTATTTT

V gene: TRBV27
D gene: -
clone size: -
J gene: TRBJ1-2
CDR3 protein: CASSLSRLTYGYTF
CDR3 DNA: TGTGCCAGCAGTTTATCGCGGCTGACCTATGGCTACACCTTC

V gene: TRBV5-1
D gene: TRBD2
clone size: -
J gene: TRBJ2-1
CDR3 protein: CASSPGLAGGSYNEQFF
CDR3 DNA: TGCGCCAGCAGCCCGGGACTAGCGGGGGGGAGTTACAATGAGCAGTTCTTC

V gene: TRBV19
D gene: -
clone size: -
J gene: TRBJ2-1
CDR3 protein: CASSISGSSYNEQFF
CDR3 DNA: TGTGCCAGTAGTATTTCAGGGAGCTCCTACAATGAGCAGTTCTTC

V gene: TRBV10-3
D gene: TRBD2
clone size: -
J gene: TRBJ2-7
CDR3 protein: CAISESTGGEQYF
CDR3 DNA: TGTGCCATCAGTGAGTCAACGGGGGGGGAGCAGTACTTC

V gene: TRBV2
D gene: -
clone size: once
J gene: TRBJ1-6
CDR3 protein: CASSEDTGLHF
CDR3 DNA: TGTGCCAGCAGTGAAGACACGGGACTCCACTTT

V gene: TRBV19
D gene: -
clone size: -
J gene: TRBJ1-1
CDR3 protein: CASNRKGRSTEAFF
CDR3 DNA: TGTGCCAGTAACCGTAAGGGAAGGAGCACTGAAGCTTTCTTT

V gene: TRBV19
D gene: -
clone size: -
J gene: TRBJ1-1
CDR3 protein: CASSMTGNTEAFF
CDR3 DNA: TGTGCCAGTAGTATGACGGGGAACACTGAAGCTTTCTTT

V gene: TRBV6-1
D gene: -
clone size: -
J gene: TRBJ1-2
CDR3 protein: CASSETWVSANYGYTF
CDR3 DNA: TGTGCCAGCAGTGAAACTTGGGTCTCGGCTAACTATGGCTACACCTTC

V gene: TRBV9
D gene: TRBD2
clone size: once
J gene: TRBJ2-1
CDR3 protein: CASSPRLAGGYNEQFF
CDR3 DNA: TGTGCCAGCAGCCCCCGACTAGCGGGGGGATACAATGAGCAGTTCTTC

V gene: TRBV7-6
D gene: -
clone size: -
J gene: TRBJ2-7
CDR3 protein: CASSLGGMPPYEQYF
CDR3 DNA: TGTGCCAGCAGCTTAGGTGGCATGCCCCCTTACGAGCAGTACTTC

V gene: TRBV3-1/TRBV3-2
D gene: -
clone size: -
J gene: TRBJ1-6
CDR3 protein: CASSQWDLNSPLHF
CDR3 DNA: TGTGCCAGCAGCCAATGGGACCTTAATTCACCCCTCCACTTT

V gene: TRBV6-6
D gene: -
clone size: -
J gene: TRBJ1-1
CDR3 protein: CASTLGVNEAFF
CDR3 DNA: TGTGCCAGCACCCTCGGGGTGAACGAAGCTTTCTTT

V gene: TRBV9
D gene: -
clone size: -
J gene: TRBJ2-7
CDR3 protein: CASGGGEQYF
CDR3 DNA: TGTGCCAGCGGAGGGGGCGAGCAGTACTTC

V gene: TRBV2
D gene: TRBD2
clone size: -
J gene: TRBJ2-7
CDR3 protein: CASRDRGGLDYEQYF
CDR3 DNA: TGTGCCAGCAGAGATCGGGGGGGCCTTGATTACGAGCAGTACTTC

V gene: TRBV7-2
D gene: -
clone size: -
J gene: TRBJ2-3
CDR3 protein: CASSLELPRETQYF
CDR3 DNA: TGTGCCAGCAGCTTGGAACTCCCGAGGGAGACGCAGTATTTT

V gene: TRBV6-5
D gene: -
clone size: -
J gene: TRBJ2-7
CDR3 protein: CASSSQIYYEQYF
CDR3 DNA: TGTGCCAGCAGTTCACAGATTTACTACGAGCAGTACTTC

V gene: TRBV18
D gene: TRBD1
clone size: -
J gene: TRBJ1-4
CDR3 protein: CASSPSRDSRREKLFF
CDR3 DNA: TGTGCCAGCTCACCGTCGAGGGACAGCCGACGGGAAAAACTGTTTTTT

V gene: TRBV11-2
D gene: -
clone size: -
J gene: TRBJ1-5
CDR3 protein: CASSLGINQPQHF
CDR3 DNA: TGTGCCAGCAGCTTAGGGATCAATCAGCCCCAGCATTTT

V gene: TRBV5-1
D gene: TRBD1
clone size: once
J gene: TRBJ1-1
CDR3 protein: CASSSLMLIGTGEGERSNTEAFF
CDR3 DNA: TGCGCCAGCAGCTCTTTAATGCTCATCGGGACAGGAGAGGGGGAACGGAGTAACACTGAAGCTTTCTTT

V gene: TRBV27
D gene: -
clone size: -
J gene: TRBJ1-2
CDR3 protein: CASSLTGNGYTF
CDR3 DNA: TGTGCCAGCAGTTTGACAGGAAATGGCTACACCTTC

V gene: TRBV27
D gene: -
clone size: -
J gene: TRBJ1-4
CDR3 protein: CASSLFSPSHLATNEKLFF
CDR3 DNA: TGTGCCAGCAGTTTATTTTCCCCCTCCCACCTCGCAACTAATGAAAAACTGTTTTTT

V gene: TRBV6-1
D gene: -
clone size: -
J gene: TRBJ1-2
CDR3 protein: CASSEANYGYTF
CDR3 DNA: TGTGCCAGCAGTGAGGCTAACTATGGCTACACCTTC

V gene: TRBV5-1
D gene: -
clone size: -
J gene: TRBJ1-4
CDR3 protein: CASSRNRGRANEKLFF
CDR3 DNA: TGCGCCAGCAGCAGAAATAGGGGCCGTGCTAATGAAAAACTGTTTTTT

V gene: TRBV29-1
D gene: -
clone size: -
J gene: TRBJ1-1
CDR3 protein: CSANRNLNTEAFF
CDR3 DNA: TGCAGCGCCAACAGAAACTTGAACACTGAAGCTTTCTTT

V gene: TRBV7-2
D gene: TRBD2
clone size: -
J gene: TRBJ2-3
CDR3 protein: CASSHKRGEVSDTQYF
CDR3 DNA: TGTGCCAGCAGCCACAAGCGGGGGGAAGTCTCAGATACGCAGTATTTT

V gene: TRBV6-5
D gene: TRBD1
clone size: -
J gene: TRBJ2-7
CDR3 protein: CASSSQGAYEQYF
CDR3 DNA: TGTGCCAGCAGTTCCCAGGGGGCCTACGAGCAGTACTTC

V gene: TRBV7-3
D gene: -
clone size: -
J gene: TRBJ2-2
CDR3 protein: CASSLRGQNTGELFF
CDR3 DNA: TGTGCCAGCAGCTTAAGGGGCCAAAACACCGGGGAGCTGTTTTTT

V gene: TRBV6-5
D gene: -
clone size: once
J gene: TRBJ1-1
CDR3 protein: CASRAMDGMNTEAFF
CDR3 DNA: TGTGCCAGCAGGGCAATGGACGGCATGAACACTGAAGCTTTCTTT

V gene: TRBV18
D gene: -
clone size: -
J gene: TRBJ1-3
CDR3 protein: CASSLSAAFSGNTIYF
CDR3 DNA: TGTGCCAGCTCACTCTCGGCAGCTTTCTCTGGAAACACCATATATTTT

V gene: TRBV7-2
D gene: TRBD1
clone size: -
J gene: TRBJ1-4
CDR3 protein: CASSLRGQGGTNEKLFF
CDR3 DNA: TGTGCCAGCAGCTTAAGAGGACAGGGGGGAACTAATGAAAAACTGTTTTTT

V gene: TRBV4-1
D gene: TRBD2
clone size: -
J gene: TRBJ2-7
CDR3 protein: CASSQVTGQRGYEQYF
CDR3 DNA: TGCGCCAGCAGCCAAGTTACCGGCCAGCGGGGGTACGAGCAGTACTTC

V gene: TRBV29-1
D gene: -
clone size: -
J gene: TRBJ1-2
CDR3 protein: CSVEGPSSGSGSYGYTF
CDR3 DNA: TGCAGCGTTGAAGGACCTAGCTCCGGGTCGGGTTCCTATGGCTACACCTTC

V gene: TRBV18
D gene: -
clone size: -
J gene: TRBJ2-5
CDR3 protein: CASQQTVQETQYF
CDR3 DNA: TGTGCCAGCCAGCAGACAGTACAAGAGACCCAGTACTTC

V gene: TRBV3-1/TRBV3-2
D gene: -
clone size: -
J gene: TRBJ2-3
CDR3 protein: CASSQFPGSADTQYF
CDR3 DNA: TGTGCCAGCAGCCAATTCCCCGGGAGTGCAGATACGCAGTATTTT

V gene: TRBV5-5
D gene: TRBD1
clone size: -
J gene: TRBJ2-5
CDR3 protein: CASSRDRVQETQYF
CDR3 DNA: TGTGCCAGCAGCAGGGACAGGGTACAAGAGACCCAGTACTTC

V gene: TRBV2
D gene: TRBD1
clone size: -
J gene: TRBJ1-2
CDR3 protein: CASQRPGGNYGYTF
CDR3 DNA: TGTGCCAGCCAACGACCAGGGGGGAACTATGGCTACACCTTC